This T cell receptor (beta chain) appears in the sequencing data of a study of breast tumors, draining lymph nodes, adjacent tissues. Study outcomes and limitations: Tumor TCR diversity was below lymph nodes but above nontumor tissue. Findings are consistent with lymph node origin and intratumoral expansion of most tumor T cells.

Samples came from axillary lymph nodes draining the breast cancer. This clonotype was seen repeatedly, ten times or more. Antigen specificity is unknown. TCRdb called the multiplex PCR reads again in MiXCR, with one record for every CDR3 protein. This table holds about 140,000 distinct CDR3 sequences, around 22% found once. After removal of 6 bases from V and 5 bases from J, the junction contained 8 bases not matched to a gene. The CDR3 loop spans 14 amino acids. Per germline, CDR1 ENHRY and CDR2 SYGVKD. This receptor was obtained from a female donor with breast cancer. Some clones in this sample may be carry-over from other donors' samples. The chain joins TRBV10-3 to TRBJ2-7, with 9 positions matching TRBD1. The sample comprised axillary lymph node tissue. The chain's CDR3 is CAISLRDRAHEQYF. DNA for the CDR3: TGTGCCATCAGCCTCCGGGACAGGGCCCACGAGCAGTACTTC.